The clone carrying this TCR beta chain is medium-sized in the sample. What it binds is not known. This entry belongs to a study of CD8 T cell repertoires and HIV-1 epitope variants. Study overall: Control wells had CMV/EBV/flu peptides, negative Ebola AY9, or no peptide.

V was clipped by 1 base and J by 9 bases, with 10 bases between them. Germline values: CDR1 LNHDA, CDR2 SQIVND (reference sequence). CDR3 size: 13 residues. On the immunoSEQ platform, TCR beta CDR3s were sequenced at survey depth. Repertoires were generated with immunoSEQ multiplex PCR, while TCRdb's copy carries only in-frame clones and drops some. Seen here are approximately 5,000 clones, about three fifths observed once, and the top ten hold less than 50%. The sequence came from a male donor with HIV. The chain combines TRBV19 with TRBJ1-5; D is uncertain. The sample was cultured CD8+ T cells derived from PBMCs. CDR3 loop: CASSIVPEGPQHF. DNA of the CDR3: TGTGCCAGTAGTATAGTTCCGGAGGGGCCCCAGCATTTT.